This passage covers 18 T cell receptor beta chains from one sample sequenced in a study of regulatory T cells in long-lasting Graves disease. Arm-PCR of CDR3 regions and iRepertoire HTBI primers were used to build TCR beta libraries. TCRdb reanalysed the multiplex PCR reads using MiXCR and keeps one entry per CDR3 protein. This sample has around 400,000 distinct CDR3 sequences, with approximately 25% found just once. The time point denotes: persistent/refractory GD, antithyroid drugs over 5 years with positive TRAb. Scientists built the TCR library using RNA that was extracted from PBMCs. The sample in question was peripheral blood mononuclear cells (PBMCs), obtained when the disease was refractory, from a patient treated with antithyroid drugs. Receptor source: a woman aged 40-49 years with Graves disease.

The chain couples TRBV12-5 to TRBJ2-3, with 8 nucleotides matching TRBD2. The CDR3 sequence is 19 residues long. With V trimmed by 0 bases and J by 4 bases, 15 bases remained unmatched. CDR1 and CDR2 (germline): LGHNT, FRNRAP. The CDR3, as DNA: TGTGCTAGTGGTTTGGTACCCATGGCGGGAGGCGGAAGCGCAGATACGCAGTATTTT. The encoded protein is CASGLVPMAGGGSADTQYF.

This clonotype was seen a single time. This may be a read error, as it is one base from a much larger clone. The chain recombines TRBV28 with TRBJ2-2; TRBD1 might be the D (6 bases). Germline V gene data show CDR1 as MDHEN and CDR2 as SYDVKM. CDR3 length equals 13 residues. V was clipped by 2 bases and J by 10 bases, with 11 bases between them. The CDR3 coding sequence is TGTGCCAGCAGTTTAGGGGGCCCCGAGGAGCTGTTTTTT. Residues: CASSLGGPEELFF.

The sample holds a few counts of this clonotype. This chain joins TRBV20-1 and TRBJ1-3, with unresolved D. V gave up 4 bases and J gave up 3 bases, with 13 bases separating them. In germline, CDR1 is DFQATT, CDR2 SNEGSKA (reference sequence). This CDR3 has 14 residues. The CDR3 spells CSATDPSGGNTIYF. The CDR3 nucleotides read TGCAGTGCTACGGACCCTTCGGGTGGAAACACCATATATTTT.

This clonotype was seen a handful of times. The chain employs TRBV27 and TRBJ2-7; 7 positions match TRBD2. V trimming: 5 bases; J trimming: 4 bases; junction bases outside the gene matches: 5. Per germline, CDR1 MNHEY and CDR2 SMNVEV (reference sequence). There are 13 residues in the CDR3. CDR3 region: CASSRAGQYEQYF. CDR3 bases: TGTGCCAGCAGTAGAGCGGGGCAGTACGAGCAGTACTTC.

This clonotype was observed many times. The genes are TRBV7-2 and TRBJ2-5, with a tentative D call TRBD2 (6 bases). V was cut by 1 base and J by 3 bases, with 12 bases left in between. CDR1 is SGHTA, CDR2 FQGNSA, per germline. The CDR3 consists of 15 residues. The CDR3 reads CASSLGGVRKETQYF. In DNA form, the CDR3 reads TGTGCCAGCAGCTTAGGGGGGGTCAGAAAAGAGACCCAGTACTTC.

With regard to this clonotype: This likely stems from a read error, as it lies one base from a far larger clone. The chain links TRBV6-5 to TRBJ2-1; 8 bases are a match to TRBD1. CDR1 is MNHEY and CDR2 is SVGAGI in the germline V gene. V gave up 4 bases and J gave up 10 bases; unmatched junction bases: 9. The CDR3 length is 14 residues. The CDR3 coding sequence is TGTGCCAGCAGTTTCCGACAGGGGAATGGCGAGCAGTTCTTC. Translated: CASSFRQGNGEQFF.

This clonotype was counted ten times or more. Its ends do not fully match the called genes, so a read error is possible. The chain employs TRBV2 and TRBJ2-7; 8 bases fit TRBD1. This CDR3 is 16 amino acids long. Germline V gene data show CDR1 as SNHLY and CDR2 as FYNNEI. The CDR3 nucleotides are TGTGCCAGCAGGGAAGTGTTTGGACAGGGCCCCTACGAGCAGTACTTC. This translates into CASREVFGQGPYEQYF.

The chain has TRBV7-6 and TRBJ2-5; D call uncertain. Trimming took 3 bases from V and 7 from J, leaving 12 bases between them. The CDR3 totals 13 residues. Germline lookup yields CDR1 SGHVS and CDR2 FNYEAQ. CDR3 sequence reads: CASSLTGPVTQYF. In DNA form, the CDR3 reads TGTGCCAGCAGCTTGACTGGGCCGGTGACCCAGTACTTC.

The chain has TRBV4-1 and TRBJ1-5; 7 bases agree with TRBD1. Looked up from germline, CDR1 is MGHRA and CDR2 is YSYEKL. V lost 3 bases and J lost 1; bases outside the gene matches: 3. The CDR3 is 15 amino acids. Here the CDR3 DNA reads TGCGCCAGCAGCCAGTTGGGACAGAGCAATCAGCCCCAGCATTTT. It specifies CASSQLGQSNQPQHF.

This clonotype was recorded many times. The chain recombines TRBV28 with TRBJ1-5; D may be TRBD1 (6 bases). The CDR3 is 13 residues long. Trimming left V 6 bases short and J 4 bases short, with 10 bases between. Germline V gene sequence: CDR1 MDHEN, CDR2 SYDVKM. The CDR3 spells CASRQGLNQPQHF. CDR3 sequence (DNA): TGTGCCAGCAGGCAGGGGTTAAATCAGCCCCAGCATTTT.

This clonotype was detected a few times. The chain uses TRBV20-1 and TRBJ2-1, with TRBD2 matching 8 bases. The V gene's germline CDR1 is DFQATT and CDR2 SNEGSKA (reference sequence). This CDR3 has 14 residues. Losses at the gene ends were 6 bases for V and 2 bases for J; bases not matched to a gene: 6. CDR3 DNA sequence: TGCAGTGCGGGGAGCGGGAGTCCCTACAATGAGCAGTTCTTC. It yields the protein CSAGSGSPYNEQFF.

This clonotype has at least ten counts. The chain couples TRBV12-3 or TRBV12-4 to TRBJ2-6; D remains unclear. CDR3 length equals 19 residues. V dropped 5 bases and J dropped 0 bases, with 20 bases sitting between them. CDR3 DNA sequence: TGTGCCAGCAGTCTTCCGACTCGGCCCCTGAGCTCTGGGGCCAACGTCCTGACTTTC. Translation: CASSLPTRPLSSGANVLTF.

This clonotype was counted ten times or more. This rearrangement joins TRBV6-5 to TRBJ1-4; D uncertain. V lost 6 bases and J lost 4, with 12 bases in between. CDR1 and CDR2 (germline): MNHEY, SVGAGI. This CDR3 spans 14 amino acids. CDR3 loop: CASSYQAGNEKLFF. The CDR3 region has the DNA TGTGCCAGCAGCTACCAGGCCGGTAATGAAAAACTGTTTTTT.

At least ten counts were recorded for this clonotype. The chain uses TRBV29-1 and TRBJ1-2; D gene uncertain. This CDR3 has 13 residues. The V gene's germline CDR1 is SQVTM and CDR2 ANQGSEA. V lost 0 bases and J 4 bases, leaving 9 bases between the germline ends. CDR3 in DNA: TGCAGCGTTGAAGATTCTCGGATCTATGGCTACACCTTC. Translating gives CSVEDSRIYGYTF.

The rearrangement links TRBV9 to TRBJ1-6, with a tentative D call TRBD1 (5 bases). This CDR3 spans 16 amino acids. Germline V lookup: CDR1 SGDLS, CDR2 YYNGEE. Trimming pared 4 bases from V and 7 bases from J, leaving 18 bases between. For the CDR3, the DNA is TGTGCCAGCAGCCACCCGGCAGGGATAGGGAATTCACCCCTCCACTTT. Translated: CASSHPAGIGNSPLHF.

The chain recombines TRBV5-6 with TRBJ1-1; 12 bases map to TRBD1. There are 15 residues in the CDR3. The junction had 10 bases not matched to a gene; V was cut back by 3 bases and J by 10 bases. CDR1 and CDR2 from the germline V gene are SGHDT and YYEEEE. The CDR3 DNA reads TGTGCCAGCAGCTGGGGGTCCGGGACAGGGGGCCCAGCTTTCTTT. It yields the protein CASSWGSGTGGPAFF.

This clonotype was seen a handful of times. The chain uses TRBV5-5 and TRBJ1-1; 12 bases are a match to TRBD1. The CDR3 runs to 16 residues. Germline V gene data show CDR1 as SGHKS and CDR2 as YYEKEE (reference sequence). With V trimmed by 4 bases and J by 6 bases, 10 bases remained unmatched. DNA for the CDR3: TGTGCCAGCAGCCCCGGGACAGGGGGCGGAAGGGCTGAAGCTTTCTTT. It encodes CASSPGTGGGRAEAFF.

Only one count was recorded for this clonotype. This sequence joins TRBV28 and TRBJ2-7; 7 nucleotides align to TRBD1. Germline values: CDR1 MDHEN, CDR2 SYDVKM. There are 14 residues in the CDR3. V was pared by 5 bases and J by 5 bases, with 9 bases of the junction left unmatched. The CDR3 DNA reads TGTGCCAGCAGTCGTCCGACAGGGAAGGACGAGCAGTACTTC. Translated, it gives CASSRPTGKDEQYF.